The clone carrying this T cell receptor beta chain was counted once. Antigen specificity is unknown. This CDR3 spans 14 amino acids. Germline loops: CDR1 MDHEN, CDR2 SYDVKM. Trimming removed 3 bases from V and 8 bases from J, with 14 bases in between. The data were obtained in a study of regulatory T cells. Study observations and caveats: Patient Treg samples had roughly tenfold fewer unique productive TRB reads than controls. Compared with autologous conventional CD4+ cells and control regulatory cells, CD3G-deficient regulatory T cells showed reduced diversity. Skewed V and J usage and few unique V-J pairs marked patient repertoires, most in Tregs.

Amplification used 52 TRBV primers and 13 TRBJ primers. Sequenced by immunoSEQ multiplex PCR; TCRdb stores in-frame clones only, minus some. Among about 3,900 clones listed, about 90% were seen once. CD4+ cells were sorted into CD25-high CD127-low regulatory cells and CD25-low CD127-high conventional cells. This chain connects TRBV28 to TRBJ2-1; D unresolved. The TCR originated in a child aged 2-15 years with CD3G deficiency. Input material: CD4+ Tregs sorted from blood. The CDR3 region is CASSLSPLRHEQFF. CDR3 sequence (DNA): TGTGCCAGCAGTTTGTCTCCTCTTAGGCATGAGCAGTTCTTC.